This record covers a single T cell receptor beta chain. The table lists this clone with a few counts. Its antigen is still unknown. There are no base qualities to consult, and no much larger clone falls within one base. All of the isolated RNA was reverse transcribed with the High Capacity cDNA Reverse Transcription Kit, so expressed TCRB transcripts were sequenced. Deep immunoSEQ sequencing was performed on naive, central memory and regulatory T cell samples, with an average of roughly 3.5 million total reads per sample. Sorted cells were lysed in RLT buffer and RNA was extracted with DNase-treated RNeasy Micro or Mini kits, depending on cell number. Each cell subset was processed on its own to prevent cross-contamination, while patient and healthy donor samples were processed together. The immunoSEQ multiplex PCR was used to amplify TCRB sequences from cDNA, generating 87-bp fragments that spanned the CDR3 region. Sequencing of the amplicons was performed on the Illumina HiSeq platform. Per the source publication's procedure: Synthetic template baselines were used to correct PCR bias computationally, reads within Hamming distance 2 were collapsed, and singletons that could not be merged were discarded. Reads were aligned against IMGT so that V, D and J genes, CDR3 length and insertions or deletions at six rearrangement sites could be assigned. Clonotype counts were normalized to sorted cell number within each subset before computing true diversity and Gini coefficients with the tcR R package. Repertoire sharing was quantified using the overlap coefficient calculated on TCRB nucleotide sequences. Out-of-frame TCRB sequences from naive cells were analyzed as a proxy for the pre-selection repertoire. Not all clones reach the TCRdb copy of this immuneACCESS table, which keeps in-frame sequences only. Checked studies attribute under half of the gap to unresolved V genes and leave the rest unexplained. V and J calls and clone size are those listed in that table; D and trimming were worked out from the DNA. The sample contains about 640,000 clones, around 12% of them found a single time. The top ten hold about 0.11% of the sample.

After removal of 7 bases from V and 4 bases from J, the junction retains 6 bases not matched to a gene. The CDR3 contains 14 residues, cysteine and phenylalanine counted. Of all the DNA, just the CDR3 is kept, 42 bases in frame from base 1. The germline V gene (reference sequence) yields SGHNT for CDR1 and YYREEE for CDR2. Each donor gave one peripheral blood draw, around 0.12 L on average, collected into heparinised tubes. A BD FACSAria II was used to sort naive, central memory, regulatory and stem cell-like memory CD4+ T cells with a panel that included CD45RO, CCR7, CD25, CD127, CD95 and CD27. A purity above 98% was achieved for all sorted populations. PBMCs were isolated right away by Lymphoprep density gradient centrifugation and were stained directly, without culture. So that batch effects would be minimized, each experiment stained and sorted samples in pairs, pairing one healthy donor with one patient.

The source of the sample is a study of beta chain features in type 1 diabetes listed by TCRdb under 2018. Concerning the study at large: No differences in mean age, gender distribution, total cell number or subset yield were found between patients and healthy donors. A total of 85 million to 140 million sorted cells were examined across all samples, and the number of cells per subset was strongly correlated with RNA yield. The study compared the TCRB repertoires of sorted circulating CD4+ T cell subsets in recently diagnosed type 1 diabetes patients with those in matched healthy donors. Regulatory and stem cell-like memory subsets were obtained from only 8 patients and roughly eight healthy donors, while naive and central memory subsets were obtained from all 28 donors.

The paper's findings and limits, for the study overall: Fewer insertions and more nucleotide deletions at VDJ recombination sites were observed in patients with type 1 diabetes, implying thymic rearrangement abnormalities. Naive, central memory and regulatory TCRB repertoires appeared to be more alike among patients than among healthy donors. Because cDNA was sequenced instead of genomic DNA, activated cells with high expression could be over-represented, although the groups did not differ in activation or CD3 levels. Shorter templates might be favored by PCR, yet because patient and control samples were amplified and corrected together, any such skew would affect both groups equally. Type 1 diabetes patients showed a moderate but significant shortening of TCRB CDR3 length in all four CD4+ subsets. Because the HLA sub-analyses included only small numbers of individuals, any influence of HLA type on TCRB rearrangement was left unresolved.

The chain employs TRBV5-4 and TRBJ2-2, and 8 bases in between align with TRBD1. The sample was naive CD4+ T cells from blood. In light of the paper, this sample's cell subset or site label describes: true naive CD4+ T cells. This clonotype was sampled from a man younger than 40 with type 1 diabetes. This receptor has the CDR3 CASPGGTTTGELFF. The nucleotide sequence is given as TGTGCCAGCCCAGGGGGCACGACCACCGGGGAGCTGTTTTTT.